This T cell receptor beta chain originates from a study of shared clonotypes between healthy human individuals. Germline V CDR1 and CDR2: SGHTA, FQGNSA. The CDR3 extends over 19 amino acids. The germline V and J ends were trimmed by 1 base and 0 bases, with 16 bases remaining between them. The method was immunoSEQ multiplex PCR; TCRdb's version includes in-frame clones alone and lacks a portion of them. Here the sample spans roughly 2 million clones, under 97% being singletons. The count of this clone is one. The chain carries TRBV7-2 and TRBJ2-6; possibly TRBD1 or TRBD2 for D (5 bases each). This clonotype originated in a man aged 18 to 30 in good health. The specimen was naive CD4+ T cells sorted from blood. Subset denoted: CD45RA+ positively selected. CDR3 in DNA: TGTGCCAGCAGCTTAGACCCTCCGGGACGCTTCTCTGGGGCCAACGTCCTGACTTTC. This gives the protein CASSLDPPGRFSGANVLTF.